The source of this T cell receptor beta chain is a study of identical twins (dated by TCRdb to about 2016). Turning to the overall study: To test whether fetal clonotypes persist, this study deep-sequenced TCR alpha and beta repertoires from monozygotic twins, from unrelated adults of various ages, and from cord blood. To rule out contamination, the twin experiments were replicated at different times with different library preparation protocols.

The research as a whole found: In beta out-of-frame sequences, excess twin sharing was weaker, because having fewer shared sequences lowered the signal-to-noise ratio. Fewer insertions were carried by abundant cord blood beta clonotypes; a weaker similar trend was observed in young adult naive repertoires, while no such trend was observed in memory repertoires. Compared with coincidental sharing between unrelated individuals, an excess of low generation-probability sequences was observed among out-of-frame TCR alpha sequences shared between twins. Recombination models systematically underestimated out-of-frame TCR alpha sharing in monozygotic twins but agreed with sharing between unrelated individuals. Because the same donors could not be followed over many years, conclusions were based on cross-sectional statistical analysis. Invariant T cells such as MAIT and iNKT could partly confound zero-insertion analyses, though diverse VJ usage argued against this for most clonotypes.

The library was prepared using 5' RACE. Sequencing took place on an Illumina HiSeq 2000. Template switching introduced a universal primer binding site; the final cDNA contained a unique molecular identifier, enabling accurate counting of TCR cDNA molecules. First-strand cDNA for TCR alpha and beta chains was synthesized from specific primers in the conserved constant-segment region. To control for contamination, each cDNA library was double barcoded with a SMART-Mk sample barcode plus Illumina barcodes. TruSeq adapter sequences and Illumina sample barcodes were added in two successive PCR steps. The TCR alpha and beta cDNA libraries were sequenced on the Illumina HiSeq platform using custom primers. Per the authors' processing: Raw reads were processed with MiGEC to extract unique molecular identifiers, and MiXCR was used to determine CDR3 positions. For each individual, recombination models were inferred using an EM algorithm with the repgenHMM and IGoR tools. Shared clonotype analysis was performed with the tcR package in R, normalizing sharing by the product of cloneset sizes. To study raw recombination without the effects of thymic and clonal selection, out-of-frame nonproductive sequences were analyzed. Starting from the raw public reads, TCRdb applied fastp trimming at Q25, assembled clones with MiXCR and retained in-frame beta chains. Each CDR3 protein appears once, grouped with its most common genes and DNA. TCRdb's processing, not the authors', yielded these V and J calls. The sample contains some 630,000 distinct CDR3 sequences, under 8.5% of them found a single time. The leading ten clones occupy about 1.5% of the sample.

This clonotype was observed at least ten times. Its antigen target is currently unknown. Nothing much larger sits one base from this clone, and base qualities are not available. Every donor was a healthy Caucasian. The twin cohort consisted of three pairs of female monozygotic twins, all aged roughly 18 to 29 years. Peripheral blood mononuclear cells were used as the source from which RNA for TCR libraries was isolated. This same sample was also taken into another study, of yellow fever vaccine responses in identical twins. The second publication reports: According to the authors, in identical twins the way T cells responded to vaccination appeared partly convergent and partly personalized. Focusing on identical twins, the study followed the T cell clones that responded to the vaccine, and did so with precision.

The sample consisted of PBMCs. This TCR was sampled from a woman aged 18-35 years in good health.

Here is the DNA: TGCGCCAGCAGCCAGATAGGGACCTTGAGGTATAGCAATCAGCCCCAGCATTTT. Its translation is CASSQIGTLRYSNQPQHF. The chain couples TRBV4-1 to TRBJ1-5, with TRBD1 perhaps the D gene, on 5 matching bases. The trim is 3 bases for V and 0 bases for J, with a gap of 18 bases between the germline ends. Per the germline V gene, MGHRA is the CDR1 and YSYEKL is the CDR2. The CDR3 measures 18 amino acids from cysteine to phenylalanine. This entry keeps only the CDR3 DNA: 54 bases, framed from base 1.